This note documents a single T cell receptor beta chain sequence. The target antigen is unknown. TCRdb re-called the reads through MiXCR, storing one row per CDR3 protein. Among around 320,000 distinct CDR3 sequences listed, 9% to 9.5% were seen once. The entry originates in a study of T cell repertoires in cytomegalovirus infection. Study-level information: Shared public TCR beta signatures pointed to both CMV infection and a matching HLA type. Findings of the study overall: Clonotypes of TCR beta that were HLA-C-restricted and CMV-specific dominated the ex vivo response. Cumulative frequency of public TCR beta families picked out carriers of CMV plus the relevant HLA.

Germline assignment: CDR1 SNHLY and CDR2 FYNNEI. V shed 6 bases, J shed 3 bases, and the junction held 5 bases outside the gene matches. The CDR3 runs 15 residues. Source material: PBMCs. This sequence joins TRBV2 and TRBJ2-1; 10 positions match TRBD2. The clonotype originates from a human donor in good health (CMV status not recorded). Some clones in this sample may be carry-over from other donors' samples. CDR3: CASSALAGDYNEQFF. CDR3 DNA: TGTGCCAGCAGCGCTCTAGCGGGGGACTACAATGAGCAGTTCTTC. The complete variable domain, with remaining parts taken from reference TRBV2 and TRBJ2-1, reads EPEVTQTPSHQVTQMGQEVILRCVPISNHLYFYWYRQILGQKVEFLVSFYNNEISEKSEIFDDQFSVERPDGSNFTLKIRSTKLEDSAMYFCASSALAGDYNEQFFGPGTRLTVL.